This TCR beta chain was captured by sequencing in a study of blood T cell repertoires in COVID-19. Across the whole study: The United States, Italy and Spain supplied acute and convalescent COVID-19 samples. PBMCs, B-cell-depleted T cells, or T cells were the source of the cDNA or gDNA that made up the material.

In its sample, this clone was seen a few times. The CDR3 runs 12 residues. Germline V gives CDR1 MNHEY, CDR2 SVGEGT. V lost 4 bases, J lost 3 bases, and 6 bases lay in between. Seattle researchers signed up patients amid active infection and tracked them longitudinally. The table came from immunoSEQ multiplex PCR; TCRdb's copy has only in-frame clones and leaves some out. The sample consists of more than 200,000 clones, around 84% of them appearing once. This chain uses TRBV6-2 or TRBV6-3 with TRBJ1-1; unclear D gene. The sample comprised peripheral blood. The TCR originated in a woman older than 75 with COVID-19, enrolled during active disease. The CDR3 sequence: CASSSVYTEAFF. The CDR3 nucleotides read TGTGCCAGCAGTTCCGTGTACACTGAAGCTTTCTTT.